The 18 T cell receptor beta chains listed next were all sequenced from one sample in a study of T cells in Graves' hyperthyroidism and ophthalmopathy. What was amplified from RNA transcripts were TCR beta CDR3 regions. Initially, a first-round RT-PCR of the TCR CDR3 employed the HTBI primer set. Each CDR3 protein is one row after TCRdb ran MiXCR on the multiplex PCR reads. This sample has around 600,000 distinct CDR3 sequences; approximately 15% occur once, and the top ten carry around 3.5%. The sample consisted of blood. These receptor sequences come from a woman aged 40 to 50 with Graves' ophthalmopathy.

This clonotype has at least ten counts. One end of the junction does not line up with germline, which may come from a read error. The CDR3, as DNA: TGCGCCAACAGCGGGGGACAGGGGACAAATGGCTACACCTTC. Translation gives CANSGGQGTNGYTF. The chain combines TRBV5-1 with TRBJ1-2, with 10 bases lining up with TRBD1. The V gene's germline CDR1 is SGHRS and CDR2 YFSETQ. The CDR3 has 14 amino acids.

This clonotype was seen at least ten times. The DNA for the CDR3 is TGTGCCAGCTCAGAAGGGACAGGGGGCTTAACTGAAGCTTTCTTT. This gives the protein CASSEGTGGLTEAFF. This chain uses TRBV18 with TRBJ1-1; 12 bases match TRBD1. V gave up 5 bases and J gave up 5 bases; unmatched junction bases: 6. The length of the CDR3 is 15 residues. The germline V gene encodes CDR1 KGHSH and CDR2 LQKENI.

This clonotype came up many times. The gene calls are TRBV7-9 and TRBJ2-1, with D possibly being TRBD2 (5 bases). With 5 bases removed from V and 10 bases from J, the gap between germline ends came to 12 bases. The germline gives CDR1 SEHNR, CDR2 FQNEAQ (reference sequence). CDR3 length: 12 residues. The CDR3 DNA sequence: TGTGCCAGCAGCCCGCCTGGGAGAGAGCAGTTCTTC. Protein sequence: CASSPPGREQFF. Drawing the rest from reference TRBV7-9 and TRBJ2-1, the complete variable domain is DTGVSQNPRHKITKRGQNVTFRCDPISEHNRLYWYRQTLGQGPEFLTYFQNEAQLEKSRLLSDRFSAERPKGSFSTLEIQRTEQGDSAMYLCASSPPGREQFFGPGTRLTVL.

Points on this clonotype: Given a much more abundant clone one base away, this may be a read error. The CDR3 protein is CASSSSQGWGTQYF. CDR3 sequence (DNA): TGTGCCAGCAGTTCTTCACAGGGTTGGGGTACGCAGTATTTT. The chain carries TRBV28 and TRBJ2-3, with a possible D match to TRBD1 (6 bases). The CDR3 is made up of 14 amino acids. Trimming cost V 4 bases and J 8 bases, with 16 bases left between them. CDR1 is MDHEN, CDR2 SYDVKM, per germline.

The rearrangement joins TRBV5-1 to TRBJ2-5; the match to TRBD2 covers 13 bases. Germline CDR1 reads SGHRS; CDR2 reads YFSETQ. V lost 4 bases and J lost 5; bases outside the gene matches: 8. CDR3 size: 16 residues. The CDR3 here is CASSPGLAGNGETQYF. CDR3 bases: TGCGCCAGCAGCCCGGGACTAGCGGGGAATGGGGAGACCCAGTACTTC.

On this clonotype: This sequence may be a read error, since a much larger clone differs from it by one base. The chain's CDR3 is CASSTYRGPVNTEALF. For the CDR3, the DNA is TGTGCCAGCAGTACGTACAGGGGGCCTGTCAACACTGAAGCTCTCTTT. The chain recombines TRBV28 with TRBJ1-1; 9 bases agree with TRBD1. The CDR3 is 16 residues long. Germline V gene sequence: CDR1 MDHEN, CDR2 SYDVKM.

This chain joins TRBV20-1 and TRBJ2-3; the match to TRBD2 covers 8 bases. Per germline, CDR1 DFQATT and CDR2 SNEGSKA (reference sequence). V was pared by 5 bases and J by 4 bases, with 8 bases of the junction left unmatched. This CDR3 spans 14 amino acids. CDR3 nucleotides: TGCAGTGCTTTACCCACAGCGGGAGCAGATACGCAGTATTTT. It is translated as CSALPTAGADTQYF.

The chain combines TRBV14 with TRBJ1-3; D is unresolved. Germline V lookup: CDR1 SGHDN, CDR2 FVKESK. The CDR3 sequence is 12 residues long. V was trimmed by 4 bases and J by 3 bases, leaving 4 bases between them. CDR3 nucleotides: TGTGCCAGCAGCCGAGTTGGAAACACCATATATTTT. Its translation is CASSRVGNTIYF.

This clonotype turned up a few times. V is TRBV15 and J is TRBJ2-1; D might be TRBD1 (5 bases). The CDR3 spans 14 residues. Per the germline V gene, CDR1 is LNHNV and CDR2 is YYDKDF (reference sequence). V was pared by 0 bases and J by 6 bases, with 9 bases between. CDR3 DNA: TGTGCCACCAGCAGAGATGTAGGGGCCAATGAGCAGTTCTTC. Translation gives CATSRDVGANEQFF.

This clonotype was counted ten times or more. In DNA, the CDR3 is TGCGCCAGCAGCTTGGGAGCGCCTATCGGGGTTGAGCAGTTCTTC. Amino acids: CASSLGAPIGVEQFF. V is TRBV5-1 and J is TRBJ2-1, with a possible D match to TRBD2 (5 bases). V lost 0 bases, J lost 9 bases, and 16 bases lay in between. CDR1 and CDR2 from the germline V gene are SGHRS and YFSETQ. The CDR3 sequence is 15 residues long.

In this sample, this clonotype turned up many times. The V call is TRBV3-1, the J call TRBJ2-3; D ambiguous. Germline V CDR1 and CDR2: LGHDT, YNNKEL (reference sequence). This CDR3 has 17 residues. The V end lost 5 bases, the J end lost 1 base, and 19 bases lay between the germline ends. CDR3 protein: CASSAQMVASRTDTQYF. CDR3 coding DNA: TGTGCCAGCAGCGCTCAAATGGTGGCTTCCCGCACAGATACGCAGTATTTT.

This clonotype was seen ten or more times. The chain joins TRBV11-2 to TRBJ2-5, with 11 bases identical to TRBD2. J lost 2 bases, V lost 4 bases, and 12 bases had no gene match. The germline gives CDR1 SGHAT, CDR2 FQNNGV. The CDR3 consists of 18 residues. As DNA, the CDR3 is TGTGCCAGCAGCTCACCGGGACTAGCGGATCCCCTACAAGAGACCCAGTACTTC. Translation: CASSSPGLADPLQETQYF.

Only a few counts were recorded for this clonotype. The rearrangement links TRBV2 to TRBJ2-5; 11 nucleotides agree with TRBD2. CDR1 and CDR2 from the germline V gene are SNHLY and FYNNEI. This CDR3 has 21 residues. Germline trimming cut 4 bases from V and 3 bases from J; bases unmatched to any gene: 22. This chain's CDR3 is CASSGLLAGESPPPLKETQYF. CDR3 coding DNA: TGTGCCAGCAGTGGCTTACTAGCGGGAGAATCCCCCCCCCCCCTTAAAGAGACCCAGTACTTC.

This rearrangement joins TRBV2 to TRBJ2-4; tentatively, D is TRBD2 (5 bases). The CDR3 length is 13 residues. The V end was cut by 5 bases, the J end by 7 bases, with 12 bases between. Germline values: CDR1 SNHLY, CDR2 FYNNEI. The DNA for the CDR3 is TGTGCCAGCAGTCGATACTCGGGGAACATTCAGTACTTC. Translation: CASSRYSGNIQYF.

The chain uses TRBV5-1 and TRBJ2-7, with TRBD1 identical over 8 bases. V gave up 1 base and J gave up 6 bases; unmatched junction bases: 9. Germline V gene lookup returns CDR1 SGHRS and CDR2 YFSETQ. This CDR3 is 15 amino acids long. This CDR3 is CASSLPQGAPAEQYF. The CDR3 region has the DNA TGCGCCAGCAGCTTGCCCCAGGGGGCGCCGGCCGAGCAGTACTTC.

There are a few counts of this clonotype. This rearrangement joins TRBV30 to TRBJ2-3; perhaps TRBD2 as D (6 bases). V was shortened by 2 bases and J by 2 bases, with 35 bases between the two germline ends. The germline gives CDR1 GTSNPN, CDR2 SVGIG (reference sequence). The CDR3 is 22 amino acids. The CDR3 DNA follows: TGTGCCTGGAGTCATAAAGGGTTCGGGAGCCGATTAGGGATGAGGGTCACAGATACGCAGTATTTT. Protein: CAWSHKGFGSRLGMRVTDTQYF.

This sequence joins TRBV11-2 and TRBJ1-3, with TRBD1 as a possible D gene (5 bases). V lost 3 bases, J lost 1 base, and 10 bases lay in between. This CDR3 is built from 15 residues. Germline-derived CDR1 and CDR2 are SGHAT and FQNNGV. CDR3 nucleotides: TGTGCCAGCAGCTTTGGGGGGACTTCTGGAAACACCATATATTTT. It translates to CASSFGGTSGNTIYF.

In DNA form, the CDR3 reads TGTGCCAGCAGCCTGGGACTAGCGGGTCTCCCCTACAATGAGCAGTTCTTC. Its protein is CASSLGLAGLPYNEQFF. This chain joins TRBV9 and TRBJ2-1; 12 bases match TRBD2. V trimming: 4 bases; J trimming: 2 bases; junction bases outside the gene matches: 7. Germline V lookup: CDR1 SGDLS, CDR2 YYNGEE. The CDR3 totals 17 residues.